Shown below are 10 T cell receptor beta chains from a single sample sequenced in a study of T cells in Graves' hyperthyroidism and ophthalmopathy. RNA transcripts gave rise to amplified TCR beta CDR3 regions. A set of HTBI primers served as the primers for a first-round RT-PCR of the TCR CDR3. Via MiXCR, TCRdb re-called the multiplex PCR reads, giving one row per CDR3 protein. The sample holds around 520,000 distinct CDR3 sequences, around a quarter seen once. Sequencing input: blood. The receptor source for this set is a young woman with Graves' ophthalmopathy.

At least ten counts were recorded for this clonotype. V usage is TRBV11-1 and J usage is TRBJ1-5; D might be TRBD1 (5 bases). Germline V CDR1 and CDR2: SGHAT, FQDESV (reference sequence). V dropped 0 bases and J dropped 6 bases, with 15 bases sitting between them. This CDR3 region has 16 residues. The CDR3 spells CASSLAGEGDPQPQHF. CDR3 nucleotide sequence: TGTGCCAGCAGCTTAGCGGGAGAAGGGGACCCTCAGCCCCAGCATTTT.

A note on this clonotype: At one of its ends the junction is not consistent with the germline gene, which may arise from a read error. The chain is built from TRBV2 and TRBJ1-5; D not resolved. The germline V gene has CDR1 SNHLY and CDR2 FYNNEI. The CDR3 contains 15 residues. This chain's CDR3 is CASSELGLGNRPQHF. Here the CDR3 DNA reads TGTGCCAGCAGTGAGTTGGGCTTGGGCAATCGGCCCCAGCATTTT.

The chain recombines TRBV6-4 with TRBJ2-7, with D possibly TRBD2 on 5 matching bases. Per germline, CDR1 MRHNA and CDR2 SNTAGT. CDR3 length equals 16 residues. Trimming removed 0 bases from V and 3 bases from J, with 15 bases in between. The CDR3 protein is CASSDSCGPDLYEQYF. CDR3 DNA: TGTGCCAGCAGTGACTCTTGCGGGCCCGACCTCTACGAGCAGTACTTC.

The chain carries TRBV6-2 or TRBV6-3 and TRBJ2-7; no firm D call. CDR3 length equals 14 residues. Germline-derived CDR1 and CDR2 are MNHEY and SVGEGT. The germline V and J ends were trimmed by 1 base and 3 bases, with 10 bases remaining between them. Here the CDR3 DNA reads TGTGCCAGCAGTTACTGGACGGTGGACTACGAGCAGTACTTC. This codes for CASSYWTVDYEQYF.

This clonotype appeared a single time. The chain uses TRBV12-3 or TRBV12-4 and TRBJ1-2; perhaps TRBD1 as D (6 bases). This CDR3 spans 14 amino acids. With 6 bases removed from V and 2 bases from J, the gap between germline ends came to 13 bases. CDR3 sequence reads: CASRPGHANYGYTF. DNA for the CDR3: TGTGCCAGCAGACCGGGACACGCAAACTATGGCTACACCTTC.

The chain joins TRBV6-5 to TRBJ2-7, with D perhaps TRBD1 (7 bases). The V and J ends lost 0 bases and 2 bases respectively, with 17 bases between them. The germline V gene encodes CDR1 MNHEY and CDR2 SVGAGI. This CDR3 has 17 residues. DNA of the CDR3: TGTGCCAGCAGTTACTCGGGGCAGGGGGGATCCACCTACGAGCAGTACTTC. Residues: CASSYSGQGGSTYEQYF.

This clonotype has a count of ten or more. The chain joins TRBV6-5 to TRBJ1-5; D not resolved. The CDR3 has 13 amino acids. CDR1 and CDR2 from the germline V gene are MNHEY and SVGAGI. V lost 5 bases and J lost 5, with 10 bases in between. The CDR3 reads CASSLIVHQPQHF. For the CDR3, the DNA is TGTGCCAGCAGTCTAATCGTCCATCAGCCCCAGCATTTT.

This chain uses TRBV9 with TRBJ1-1; D uncertain. With 4 bases removed from V and 1 base from J, the gap between germline ends came to 14 bases. The CDR3 is 15 amino acids. Germline CDR1 is SGDLS and CDR2 is YYNGEE. The CDR3 loop is CASSPRTAGNTEAFF. Here the CDR3 DNA reads TGTGCCAGCAGCCCCAGGACCGCAGGGAACACTGAAGCTTTCTTT.

This chain joins TRBV7-2 and TRBJ2-7; 7 bases agree with TRBD2. V was clipped by 1 base and J by 6 bases; unmatched bases: 9. The CDR3 spans 15 residues. CDR1 SGHTA and CDR2 FQGNSA come from the germline V gene. CDR3 loop: CASSLVASGAGEQYF. DNA for the CDR3: TGTGCCAGCAGCTTAGTGGCTAGCGGAGCGGGCGAGCAGTACTTC.

The sample holds many counts of this clonotype. This may stem from a read error, because a much larger clone lies one nucleotide away. The chain combines TRBV28 with TRBJ1-1; D is unresolved. The CDR3 is made up of 11 amino acids. Trimming shortened V by 3 bases and J by 4 bases, and 3 bases separated the two germline ends. CDR1 is MDHEN and CDR2 is SYDVKM in the germline V gene. CDR3 nucleotides: TGTGCCAGCAGTTTTGTCACTGAAGCTTTCTTT. Protein sequence: CASSFVTEAFF.